Included here is one T cell receptor (beta chain) sequence, with context. The sample is drawn from a study of cytomegalovirus exposure and HLA in healthy donors. After removal of 4 bases from V and 8 bases from J, the junction contained 13 bases not matched to a gene. The CDR3 totals 17 residues. Amplification used 60 Vbeta primers and 13 Jbeta primers. Using immunoSEQ multiplex PCR, the repertoire was profiled, and TCRdb retains in-frame clones only, with some absent. The table shows about 180,000 clones, with 81% occurring only once. V and J are TRBV6-7 and TRBJ1-6, with TRBD1 identical over 8 bases. TRBV6-7 is flagged as an ORF with uncertain function. The sequenced sample was PBMCs. This receptor was obtained from a woman between 18 and 30 years old in good health and CMV-seropositive. The DNA for the CDR3 is TGTGCCAGCAGTTCGGACAGGGCGGACTTTTTGGATTCACCCCTCCACTTT. The encoded protein is CASSSDRADFLDSPLHF.